This T cell receptor (beta chain) emerged from a study of OX40 agonist ivuxolimab in advanced cancers. Whole-study context: A diagnosis of hepatocellular carcinoma, melanoma, renal cell or head and neck cancer was present in dose-escalation patients.

Profiling relied on immunoSEQ multiplex PCR, and the TCRdb table lists in-frame clones only, not all of them. Altogether tens of thousands of clones are present, roughly 83% being singletons, with the ten largest covering over 0.7%. V shed 2 bases and J shed 2 bases, with 10 bases lying between them. This CDR3 is built from 14 residues. Germline V lookup: CDR1 SGHTA, CDR2 FQGNSA. The material was CD4+ or CD8+ T cells sorted from blood, obtained in a trial of the OX40 agonist ivuxolimab. The origin of this receptor is an adult with an advanced solid tumor such as melanoma, head and neck, liver or kidney cancer. V usage is TRBV7-2 and J usage is TRBJ2-7; D is possibly TRBD1 (6 bases). CDR3 protein: CASSLNRETYEQYF. The CDR3 DNA reads TGTGCCAGCAGCTTAAACAGGGAGACCTACGAGCAGTACTTC.